This T cell receptor beta chain emerged from a study of cytomegalovirus exposure and HLA in healthy donors. Looking at the study overall: Earlier work reported some 110 million unique TCR beta sequences from about 200 million T cells.

V shed 3 bases and J 6 bases; nucleotides not matched to a gene: 6. Germline CDR1 reads SGDLS; CDR2 reads YYNGEE. This CDR3 spans 14 amino acids. With 60 Vbeta and 13 Jbeta primers, the PCR was carried out. Only in-frame clones appear in the TCRdb table, and some are missing; sequencing was by immunoSEQ multiplex PCR. In total, the table holds roughly 84,000 clones. The chain has TRBV9 and TRBJ1-2, with TRBD1 matching 9 bases. The TCR originated in a man aged 45-65 years in good health and CMV-seronegative. Source material: PBMCs. Here the CDR3 DNA reads TGTGCCAGCAGCGAGATGCGGACAGGGGATGGCTACACCTTC. This gives the protein CASSEMRTGDGYTF.